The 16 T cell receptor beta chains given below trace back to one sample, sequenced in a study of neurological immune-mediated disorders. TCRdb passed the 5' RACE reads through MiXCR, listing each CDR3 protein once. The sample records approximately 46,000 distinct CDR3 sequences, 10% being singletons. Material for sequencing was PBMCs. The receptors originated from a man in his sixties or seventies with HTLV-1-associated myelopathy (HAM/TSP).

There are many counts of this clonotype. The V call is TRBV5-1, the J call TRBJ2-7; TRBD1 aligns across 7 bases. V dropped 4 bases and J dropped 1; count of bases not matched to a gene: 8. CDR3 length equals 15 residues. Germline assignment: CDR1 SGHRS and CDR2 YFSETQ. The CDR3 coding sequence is TGCGCCAGCAGCCCCTGGGACAGCTCTTCCTACGAGCAGTACTTC. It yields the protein CASSPWDSSSYEQYF.

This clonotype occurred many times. The CDR3 DNA is TGTGCCAGCAATCCCACCAGTAAGACTGAAGCTTTCTTT. Amino acid sequence: CASNPTSKTEAFF. The gene calls are TRBV6-6 and TRBJ1-1; no firm D call. Germline CDR1 and CDR2: MNHNY and SVGAGI (reference sequence). The CDR3 sequence is 13 residues long. V was cut by 7 bases and J by 5 bases, with 14 bases left in between.

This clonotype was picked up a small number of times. CDR3: CASMTGGPEFYNEQFF. The CDR3 nucleotides read TGTGCCAGCATGACGGGAGGGCCTGAGTTCTACAATGAGCAGTTCTTC. This rearrangement joins TRBV6-2 or TRBV6-3 to TRBJ2-1, with TRBD2 matching over 8 bases. In germline, CDR1 is MNHEY, CDR2 SVGEGT. The CDR3 runs to 16 residues. V gave up 7 bases and J gave up 3 bases; unmatched junction bases: 11.

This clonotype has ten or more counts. The CDR3, as DNA: TGCGCCAGCAGCTTCGAGGGGACAGGGACTTCACCCCTCCACTTT. Encoded protein: CASSFEGTGTSPLHF. The chain employs TRBV5-1 and TRBJ1-6; 9 bases line up with TRBD1. The V gene end was trimmed by 2 bases and the J gene end by 9 bases; junction bases not matched to a gene: 6. This CDR3 is 15 amino acids long. Germline assignment: CDR1 SGHRS and CDR2 YFSETQ.

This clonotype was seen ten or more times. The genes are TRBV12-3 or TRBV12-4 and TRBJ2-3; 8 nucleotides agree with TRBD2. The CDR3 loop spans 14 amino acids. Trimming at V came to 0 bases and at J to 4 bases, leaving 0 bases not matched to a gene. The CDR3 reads CASSLARGADTQYF. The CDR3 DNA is TGTGCCAGCAGTTTAGCGCGGGGGGCAGATACGCAGTATTTT.

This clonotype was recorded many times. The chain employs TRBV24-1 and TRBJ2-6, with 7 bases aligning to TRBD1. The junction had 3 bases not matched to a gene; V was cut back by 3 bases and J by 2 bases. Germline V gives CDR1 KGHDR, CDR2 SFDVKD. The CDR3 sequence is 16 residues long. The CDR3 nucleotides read TGTGCCACCAGTGATCACGACAGGGCTGGGGCCAACGTCCTGACTTTC. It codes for CATSDHDRAGANVLTF.

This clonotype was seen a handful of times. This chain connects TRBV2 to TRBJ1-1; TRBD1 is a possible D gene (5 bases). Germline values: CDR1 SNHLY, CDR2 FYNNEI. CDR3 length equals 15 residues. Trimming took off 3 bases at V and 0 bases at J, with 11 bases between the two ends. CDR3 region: CASSDGATLNTEAFF. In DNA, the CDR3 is TGTGCCAGCAGTGATGGGGCCACGCTGAACACTGAAGCTTTCTTT.

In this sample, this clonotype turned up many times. CDR3 sequence: CAISEGSEANQPQHF. CDR3 DNA sequence: TGTGCCATCAGTGAGGGTTCGGAGGCCAATCAGCCCCAGCATTTT. This chain links TRBV10-3 with TRBJ1-5; D is undetermined. Per germline, CDR1 ENHRY and CDR2 SYGVKD. Between the trimmed V and J ends, which lost 2 bases and 3 bases, there was a span of 11 bases. This CDR3 is built from 15 residues.

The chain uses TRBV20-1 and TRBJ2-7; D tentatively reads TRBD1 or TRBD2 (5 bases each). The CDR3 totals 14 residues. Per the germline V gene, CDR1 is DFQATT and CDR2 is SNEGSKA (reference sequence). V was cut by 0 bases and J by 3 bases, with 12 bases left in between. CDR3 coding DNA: TGCAGTGCTAGAGATTTAGGGGAGTACTACGAGCAGTACTTC. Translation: CSARDLGEYYEQYF.

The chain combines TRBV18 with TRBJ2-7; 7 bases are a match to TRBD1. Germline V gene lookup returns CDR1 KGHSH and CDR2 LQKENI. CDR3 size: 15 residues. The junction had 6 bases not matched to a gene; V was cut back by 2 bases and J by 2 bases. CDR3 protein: CASSPLPGQTYEQYF. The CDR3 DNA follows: TGTGCCAGCTCACCATTGCCGGGACAGACCTACGAGCAGTACTTC.

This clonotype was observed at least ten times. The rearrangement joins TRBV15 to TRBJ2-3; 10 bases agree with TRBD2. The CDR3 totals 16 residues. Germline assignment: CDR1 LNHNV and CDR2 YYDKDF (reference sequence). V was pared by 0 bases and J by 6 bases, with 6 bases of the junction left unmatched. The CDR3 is CATSREASGSGDTQYF. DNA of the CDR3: TGTGCCACCAGCAGAGAGGCTAGCGGGAGTGGTGATACGCAGTATTTT.

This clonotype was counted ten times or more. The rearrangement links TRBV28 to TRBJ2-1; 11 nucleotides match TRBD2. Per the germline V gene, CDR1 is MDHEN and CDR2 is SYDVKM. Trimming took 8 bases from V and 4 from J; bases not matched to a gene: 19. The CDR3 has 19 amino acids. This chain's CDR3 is CASLLGGTSGTSGYNEQFF. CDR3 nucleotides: TGTGCCAGCCTTCTGGGGGGGACCTCCGGGACTAGCGGTTACAATGAGCAGTTCTTC.

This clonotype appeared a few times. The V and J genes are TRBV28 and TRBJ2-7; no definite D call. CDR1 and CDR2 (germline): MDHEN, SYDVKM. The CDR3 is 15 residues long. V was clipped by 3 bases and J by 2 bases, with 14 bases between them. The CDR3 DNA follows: TGTGCCAGCAGTTTGTCGGCAGTATACACCTACGAGCAGTACTTC. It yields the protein CASSLSAVYTYEQYF.

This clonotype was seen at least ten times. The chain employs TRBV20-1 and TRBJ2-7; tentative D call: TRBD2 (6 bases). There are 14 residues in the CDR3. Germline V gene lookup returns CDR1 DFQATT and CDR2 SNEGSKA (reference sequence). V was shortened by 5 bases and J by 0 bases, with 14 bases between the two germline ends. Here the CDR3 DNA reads TGCAGTGCTCAGAGCGGGCCAAACTCCTACGAGCAGTACTTC. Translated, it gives CSAQSGPNSYEQYF.

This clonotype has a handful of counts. CDR3 amino acids: CASGTSGSWEQFF. The CDR3 nucleotides read TGTGCCTCCGGGACTAGCGGGAGTTGGGAGCAGTTCTTC. V usage is TRBV7-2 and J usage is TRBJ2-1, with 14 nucleotides matching TRBD2. V was clipped by 11 bases and J by 10 bases; unmatched bases: 7. Looked up from germline, CDR1 is SGHTA and CDR2 is FQGNSA. There are 13 residues in the CDR3.

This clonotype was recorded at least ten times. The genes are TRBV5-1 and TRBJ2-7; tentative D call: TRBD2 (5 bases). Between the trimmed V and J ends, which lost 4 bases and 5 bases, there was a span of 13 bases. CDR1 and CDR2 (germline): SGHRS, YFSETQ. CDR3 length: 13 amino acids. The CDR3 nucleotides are TGCGCCAGCAGCAAGCCGGGGTCCGACGAGCAGTACTTC. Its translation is CASSKPGSDEQYF.